A selection of T cell receptor beta chains follows, all from one sample in a study of blood T cell repertoires in COVID-19. Data came from immunoSEQ multiplex PCR; TCRdb stores just in-frame clones and leaves some out. The data show 280,000 or so clones, with roughly 85% seen just once and roughly 2% held by the top ten. Sequencing input: PBMCs or T cells enriched from blood (not recorded which). The receptor set was obtained from a man aged 25 to 45 who had recovered from COVID-19. Each CDR3 is given with its conserved first and last residue. D genes are given only for firm matches. Only some rows state a clone size, as once, few, many or a class for expanded clones.

length: 15
size: .
D: TRBD1
V: TRBV6-1
J: TRBJ2-5
DNA: TGTGCCAGCAGTGAAACTCAGGGGGCTTCAGAGACCCAGTACTTC
CDR3: CASSETQGASETQYF

length: 14
size: .
D: .
V: TRBV19
J: TRBJ1-1
DNA: TGTGCCAGTAGTATCGGGACAAGGAACACTGAAGCTTTCTTT
CDR3: CASSIGTRNTEAFF

length: 14
size: .
D: .
V: TRBV18
J: TRBJ1-2
DNA: TGTGCCAGCTCACCTGTCGCCGGGAACTATGGCTACACCTTC
CDR3: CASSPVAGNYGYTF

length: 12
size: .
D: .
V: TRBV6-5
J: TRBJ1-1
DNA: TGTGCCAGCAAAGCCCCCGACAGGGAAGCTTTCTTT
CDR3: CASKAPDREAFF

length: 18
size: .
D: .
V: TRBV7-2
J: TRBJ1-6
DNA: TGTGCCAGCAGCTTAGAGGCCAGCAGGTTGTATCGAAGTTCACCCCTCCACTTT
CDR3: CASSLEASRLYRSSPLHF

length: 14
size: .
D: .
V: TRBV27
J: TRBJ1-2
DNA: TGTGCCAGCAGCGATTGGGCCCGTGGGAGCGGCTACACCTTC
CDR3: CASSDWARGSGYTF

length: 13
size: .
D: .
V: TRBV6-5
J: TRBJ2-7
DNA: TGTGCCAGCAGTTACGGAGGGGAGGCGGAGCAGTACTTC
CDR3: CASSYGGEAEQYF

length: 14
size: .
D: .
V: TRBV6-2/TRBV6-3
J: TRBJ2-7
DNA: TGTGCCAGCAGTCAAACTACAGGGCCCTACGAGCAGTACTTC
CDR3: CASSQTTGPYEQYF

length: 18
size: .
D: .
V: TRBV7-6
J: TRBJ1-6
DNA: TGTGCCAGCAGCTTAGTGGCATGGGAGGACTCCTATAATTCACCCCTCCACTTT
CDR3: CASSLVAWEDSYNSPLHF

length: 13
size: .
D: .
V: TRBV7-3
J: TRBJ2-4
DNA: TGTGCCAGCAGCTTAACAGGGGGAAACATTCAGTACTTC
CDR3: CASSLTGGNIQYF

length: 19
size: .
D: .
V: TRBV27
J: TRBJ2-1
DNA: TGTGCCAGCAGTTTATCCCAAAGGACTGTGGATGGTTCCTACAATGAGCAGTTCTTC
CDR3: CASSLSQRTVDGSYNEQFF

length: 16
size: once
D: TRBD1
V: TRBV6-2/TRBV6-3
J: TRBJ2-3
DNA: TGTGCCAGCAGTGGGGGAGACAGGGCTAGCACAGATACGCAGTATTTT
CDR3: CASSGGDRASTDTQYF

length: 12
size: few
D: .
V: TRBV3-1/TRBV3-2
J: TRBJ1-6
DNA: TGTGCCAGCAGTCATCCGGATTCACCCCTCCACTTT
CDR3: CASSHPDSPLHF

length: 14
size: .
D: .
V: TRBV19
J: TRBJ1-1
DNA: TGTGCCAGTAGTTCCGGAGTACTGGGTACTGAAGCTTTCTTT
CDR3: CASSSGVLGTEAFF

length: 13
size: .
D: .
V: TRBV7-9
J: TRBJ1-1
DNA: TGTGCCAGCAGCTTAGATAGCAACACTGAAGCTTTCTTT
CDR3: CASSLDSNTEAFF

length: 17
size: .
D: .
V: TRBV18
J: TRBJ2-1
DNA: TGTGCCAGCTCCCCAGCCGTTCAGGGTGGGGGGGCTGGTGAGCAGTTCTTC
CDR3: CASSPAVQGGGAGEQFF

length: 15
size: .
D: .
V: TRBV7-2
J: TRBJ1-1
DNA: TGTGCCAGCAGCCTAGACAGCTCTTTGAACACTGAAGCTTTCTTT
CDR3: CASSLDSSLNTEAFF

length: 15
size: .
D: .
V: TRBV7-2
J: TRBJ2-7
DNA: TGTGCCAGCAGCTTCAGGTGGTACCAGGGGTACGAGCAGTACTTC
CDR3: CASSFRWYQGYEQYF

length: 14
size: .
D: .
V: TRBV29-1
J: TRBJ1-2
DNA: TGCAGCGTTGCTCTCCACAGGGTGGGGGATGGCTACACCTTC
CDR3: CSVALHRVGDGYTF

length: 13
size: once
D: .
V: TRBV27
J: TRBJ2-3
DNA: TGTGCCAGCAGTTTCGGGGAAACAGATACGCAGTATTTT
CDR3: CASSFGETDTQYF

length: 17
size: .
D: .
V: TRBV10-1
J: TRBJ2-3
DNA: TGCGCCAGCAGTGAGTCGACTCCGGGGGTGGGGACAGATACGCAGTATTTT
CDR3: CASSESTPGVGTDTQYF

length: 13
size: .
D: .
V: TRBV2
J: TRBJ2-7
DNA: TGTGCCAGCAGTGAAGGACAGGAGAGAGAGCAGTACTTC
CDR3: CASSEGQEREQYF

length: 15
size: .
D: TRBD1
V: TRBV7-2
J: TRBJ2-5
DNA: TGTGCCAGCACCCTTATGGGGACAGGGGAAGAGACCCAGTACTTC
CDR3: CASTLMGTGEETQYF

length: 17
size: .
D: .
V: TRBV7-2
J: TRBJ2-2
DNA: TGTGCCAGCAGCTTAAGAGGGACACTCGCGAACACCGGGGAGCTGTTTTTT
CDR3: CASSLRGTLANTGELFF

length: 16
size: .
D: .
V: TRBV7-9
J: TRBJ1-5
DNA: TGTGCCAGCAGCCCCTCCTTCGGGGGGTTCAATCAGCCCCAGCATTTT
CDR3: CASSPSFGGFNQPQHF

length: 12
size: .
D: TRBD1
V: TRBV6-5
J: TRBJ2-7
DNA: TGTGCCAGCAGGGACAGGGGCTACGAGCAGTACTTC
CDR3: CASRDRGYEQYF

length: 15
size: once
D: .
V: TRBV4-1
J: TRBJ1-2
DNA: TGCGCCAGCAGCCAATCCACAGGGATCGGCTATGGCTACACCTTC
CDR3: CASSQSTGIGYGYTF

length: 18
size: few
D: .
V: TRBV21-1
J: TRBJ2-6
DNA: .
CDR3: CASSKVGTGIPGANVLTF

length: 15
size: .
D: TRBD1
V: TRBV5-6
J: TRBJ2-5
DNA: TGTGCCAGCAGCTTGCTTAGGGGGCGAGTTGAGACCCAGTACTTC
CDR3: CASSLLRGRVETQYF